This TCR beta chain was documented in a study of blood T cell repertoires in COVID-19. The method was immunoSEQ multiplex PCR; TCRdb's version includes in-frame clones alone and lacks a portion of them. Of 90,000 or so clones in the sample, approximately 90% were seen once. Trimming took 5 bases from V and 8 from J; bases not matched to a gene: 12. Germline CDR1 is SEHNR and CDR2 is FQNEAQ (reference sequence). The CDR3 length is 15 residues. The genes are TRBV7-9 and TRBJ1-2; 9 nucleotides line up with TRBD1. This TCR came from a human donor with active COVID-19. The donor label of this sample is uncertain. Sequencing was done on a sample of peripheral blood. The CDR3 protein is CASSHTGTGTWGYTF. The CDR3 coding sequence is TGTGCCAGCAGCCACACCGGGACAGGGACCTGGGGCTACACCTTC.